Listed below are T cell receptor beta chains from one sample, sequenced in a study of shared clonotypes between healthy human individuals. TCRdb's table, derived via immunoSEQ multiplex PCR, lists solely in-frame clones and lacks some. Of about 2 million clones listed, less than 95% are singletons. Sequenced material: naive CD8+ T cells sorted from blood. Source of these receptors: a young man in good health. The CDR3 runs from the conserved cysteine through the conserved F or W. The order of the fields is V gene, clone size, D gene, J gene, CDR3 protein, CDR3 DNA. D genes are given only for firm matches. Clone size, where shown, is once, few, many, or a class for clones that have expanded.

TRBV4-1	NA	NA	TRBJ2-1	CASSHFLNEQFF	TGCGCCAGCAGCCACTTTTTGAATGAGCAGTTCTTC
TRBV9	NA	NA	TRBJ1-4	CASSPFDNEKLFF	TGTGCCAGCAGCCCCTTTGACAATGAAAAACTGTTTTTT
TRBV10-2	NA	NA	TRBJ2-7	CASKPGHSYEQYF	TGCGCCAGCAAACCGGGACATTCCTACGAGCAGTACTTC
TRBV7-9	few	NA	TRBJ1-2	CASSSTGLYGYTF	TGTGCCAGCAGCTCTACAGGGCTCTATGGCTACACCTTC
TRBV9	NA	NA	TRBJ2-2	CASSVVSGTGELFF	TGTGCCAGCAGCGTAGTCTCAGGCACCGGGGAGCTGTTTTTT
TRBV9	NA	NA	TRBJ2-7	CASSPGPSPYEQYF	TGTGCCAGCAGCCCGGGGCCTTCGCCCTACGAGCAGTACTTC
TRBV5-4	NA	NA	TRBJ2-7	CASSLAEGGAYEQYF	TGTGCCAGCAGCTTGGCGGAGGGGGGCGCCTACGAGCAGTACTTC
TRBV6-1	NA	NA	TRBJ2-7	CASSEGQTYEQYF	TGTGCCAGCAGTGAAGGACAGACCTACGAGCAGTACTTC
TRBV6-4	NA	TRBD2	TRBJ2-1	CASSRGAYNEQFF	TGTGCCAGCTCCCGGGGGGCCTACAATGAGCAGTTCTTC
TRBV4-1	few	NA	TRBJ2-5	CASSLDTEETQYF	TGCGCCAGCAGCCTCGACACGGAAGAGACCCAGTACTTC
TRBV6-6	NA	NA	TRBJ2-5	CASQRTTEVETQYF	TGTGCCAGTCAGCGGACCACAGAGGTAGAGACCCAGTACTTC
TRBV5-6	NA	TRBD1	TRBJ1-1	CASSLDRGHTEAFF	TGTGCCAGCAGCTTGGACAGGGGTCACACTGAAGCTTTCTTT
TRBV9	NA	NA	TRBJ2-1	CASSRTGTRNGDEQFF	TGTGCCAGCAGCCGAACCGGGACCCGGAACGGCGATGAGCAGTTCTTC
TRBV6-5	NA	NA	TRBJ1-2	CASSYRWAGYGYTF	TGTGCCAGCAGTTATAGATGGGCTGGCTATGGCTACACCTTC
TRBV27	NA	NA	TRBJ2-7	CASSLSTAGPYEQYF	TGTGCCAGCAGTTTATCGACGGCGGGACCCTACGAGCAGTACTTC
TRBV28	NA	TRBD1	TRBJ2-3	CASSLRDREVLDTQYF	TGTGCCAGCAGTCTACGGGACAGGGAGGTCTTGGATACGCAGTATTTT
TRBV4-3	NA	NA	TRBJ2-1	CASSQGVKSEHNEQFF	TGCGCCAGCAGCCAAGGGGTGAAGTCTGAGCACAATGAGCAGTTCTTC
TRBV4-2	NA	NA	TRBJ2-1	CASSQEGPWGEYNEQFF	TGTGCCAGCAGCCAAGAAGGGCCTTGGGGGGAGTACAATGAGCAGTTCTTC
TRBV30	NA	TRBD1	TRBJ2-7	CAWSTGDSYEQYF	TGTGCCTGGAGTACAGGGGACTCCTACGAGCAGTACTTC
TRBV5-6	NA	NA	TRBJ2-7	CASSLDRGIRYEQYF	TGTGCCAGCAGCTTGGATCGCGGAATACGCTACGAGCAGTACTTC
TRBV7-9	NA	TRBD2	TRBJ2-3	CASIAALAGGPDTQYF	TGTGCCAGCATCGCCGCACTAGCGGGAGGCCCCGATACGCAGTATTTT
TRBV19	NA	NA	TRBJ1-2	CASSIDPQEYYGYTF	TGTGCCAGTAGTATAGATCCACAGGAGTACTATGGCTACACCTTC
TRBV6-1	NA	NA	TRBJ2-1	CASSGGPRGSYNEQFF	TGTGCCAGCAGTGGGGGCCCCAGGGGCTCCTACAATGAGCAGTTCTTC
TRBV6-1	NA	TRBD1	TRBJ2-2	CASSETGDGDTGELFF	TGTGCCAGCAGTGAAACAGGGGACGGTGACACCGGGGAGCTGTTTTTT
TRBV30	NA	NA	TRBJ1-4	CAWSFPEGGKGEKLFF	TGTGCCTGGAGTTTTCCCGAGGGGGGCAAAGGAGAAAAACTGTTTTTT
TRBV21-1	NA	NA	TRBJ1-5	CASSNRARYNNQPQHF	TGTGCCAGCAGCAATAGGGCCCGCTATAACAATCAGCCCCAGCATTTT
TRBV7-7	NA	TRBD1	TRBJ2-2	CASSLEGPGQFTGELFF	TGTGCTAGCAGCTTAGAGGGACCGGGACAGTTCACCGGGGAGCTGTTTTTT
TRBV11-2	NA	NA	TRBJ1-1	CASSLSGGLTGNTEAFF	TGTGCCAGCAGCTTGTCCGGGGGCCTAACGGGGAACACTGAAGCTTTCTTT
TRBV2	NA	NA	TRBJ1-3	CASRWGEVTVSGNTIYF	TGTGCCAGCAGATGGGGGGAGGTTACCGTCTCTGGAAACACCATATATTTT
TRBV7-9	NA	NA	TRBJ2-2	CASSLEGLVRDAKTGELFF	TGTGCCAGCAGCTTAGAGGGCCTTGTCAGGGACGCAAAGACCGGGGAGCTGTTTTTT
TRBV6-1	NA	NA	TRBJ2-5	CASSEAEGGTTKETQYF	TGTGCCAGCAGTGAAGCTGAGGGGGGTACGACAAAAGAGACCCAGTACTTC
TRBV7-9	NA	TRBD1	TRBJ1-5	CASTQGDSNQPQHF	TGTGCCAGCACCCAGGGGGATAGCAATCAGCCCCAGCATTTT
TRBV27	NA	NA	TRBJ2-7	CASTQGYEQYF	TGTGCCAGCACCCAAGGTTACGAGCAGTACTTC
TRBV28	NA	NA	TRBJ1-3	CASSLAGTTGNTIYF	TGTGCCAGCAGTTTGGCAGGAACAACTGGAAACACCATATATTTT
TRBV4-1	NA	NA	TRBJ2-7	CASSQEDTTYEQYF	TGCGCCAGCAGCCAAGAGGACACGACCTACGAGCAGTACTTC
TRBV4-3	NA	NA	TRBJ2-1	CASSQGRESEQFF	TGCGCCAGCAGCCAAGGTCGGGAGAGTGAGCAGTTCTTC
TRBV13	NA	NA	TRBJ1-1	CASTEGQGWAEAFF	TGTGCCAGCACCGAGGGGCAGGGGTGGGCTGAAGCTTTCTTT
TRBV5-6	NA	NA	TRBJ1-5	CASSLGLGEPQHF	TGTGCCAGCAGCTTGGGCCTCGGGGAGCCCCAGCATTTT
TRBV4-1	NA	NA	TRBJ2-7	CASSQDSPYEQYF	TGCGCCAGCAGCCAGGACAGTCCCTACGAGCAGTACTTC
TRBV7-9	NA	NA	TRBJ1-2	CASSGAFYSPDGYTF	TGTGCCAGCAGCGGTGCTTTTTATAGTCCGGATGGCTACACCTTC
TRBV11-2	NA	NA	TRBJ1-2	CASSLVGGGSGYTF	TGTGCCAGCAGCTTAGTTGGCGGAGGGAGTGGCTACACCTTC
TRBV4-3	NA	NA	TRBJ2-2	CASSQEWSGLSGELFF	TGCGCCAGCAGCCAAGAGTGGTCAGGGCTTTCCGGGGAGCTGTTTTTT
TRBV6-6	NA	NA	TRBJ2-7	CASSYSSRGDEQYF	TGTGCCAGCAGTTACTCTTCCAGGGGCGACGAGCAGTACTTC
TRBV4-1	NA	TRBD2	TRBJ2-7	CASSPRTSGSAYEQYF	TGCGCCAGCAGCCCTCGGACTAGCGGGAGTGCGTACGAGCAGTACTTC
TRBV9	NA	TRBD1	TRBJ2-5	CASSPPTGKETQYF	TGTGCCAGCAGCCCCCCGACAGGGAAGGAGACCCAGTACTTC
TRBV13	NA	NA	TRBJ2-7	CASSSGTGEQYF	TGTGCCAGCAGCTCCGGGACGGGGGAGCAGTACTTC
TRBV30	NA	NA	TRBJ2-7	CAWSLDSYEQYF	TGTGCCTGGAGTCTAGACTCCTACGAGCAGTACTTC
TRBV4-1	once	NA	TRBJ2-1	CASSQVLRTDNEQFF	TGCGCCAGCAGCCAAGTTTTACGGACAGACAATGAGCAGTTCTTC
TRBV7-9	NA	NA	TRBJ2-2	CASSYTGSAGELFF	TGTGCCAGCAGCTATACAGGGTCGGCCGGGGAGCTGTTTTTT
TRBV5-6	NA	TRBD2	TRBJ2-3	CASSAGGAVTDTQYF	TGTGCCAGCAGCGCCGGGGGGGCCGTTACAGATACGCAGTATTTT
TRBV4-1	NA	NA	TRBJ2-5	CASSLLDGETQYF	TGCGCCAGCAGCCTCCTAGACGGCGAGACCCAGTACTTC
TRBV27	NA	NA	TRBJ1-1	CASSPLGGLNTEAFF	TGTGCCAGCAGTCCCCTCGGAGGATTGAACACTGAAGCTTTCTTT